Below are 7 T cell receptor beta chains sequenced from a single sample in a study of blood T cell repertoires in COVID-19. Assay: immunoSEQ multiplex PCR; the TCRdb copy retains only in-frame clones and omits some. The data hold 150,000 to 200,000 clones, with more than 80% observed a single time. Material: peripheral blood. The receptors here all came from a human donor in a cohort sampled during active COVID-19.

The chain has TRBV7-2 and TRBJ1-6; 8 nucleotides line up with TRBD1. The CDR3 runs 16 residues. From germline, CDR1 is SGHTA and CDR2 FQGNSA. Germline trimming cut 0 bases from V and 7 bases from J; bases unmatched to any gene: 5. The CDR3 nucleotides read TGTGCCAGCAGCTTAGCGCTGGGACAGGTAAATTCACCCCTCCACTTT. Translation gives CASSLALGQVNSPLHF.

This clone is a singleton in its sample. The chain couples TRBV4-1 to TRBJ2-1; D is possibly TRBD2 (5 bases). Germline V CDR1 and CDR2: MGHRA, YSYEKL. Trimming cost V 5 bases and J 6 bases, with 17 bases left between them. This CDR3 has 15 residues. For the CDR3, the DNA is TGCGCCAGCAGCGCCCCGGAGGCAGGAGTCAATGAGCAGTTCTTC. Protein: CASSAPEAGVNEQFF.

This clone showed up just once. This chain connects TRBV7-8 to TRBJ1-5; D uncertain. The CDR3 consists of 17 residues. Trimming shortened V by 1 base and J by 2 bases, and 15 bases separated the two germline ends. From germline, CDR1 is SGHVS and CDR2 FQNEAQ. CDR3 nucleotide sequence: TGTGCCAGCAGCTTAGAGGCGGGTGGGGTTGGCAATCAGCCCCAGCATTTT. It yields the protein CASSLEAGGVGNQPQHF.

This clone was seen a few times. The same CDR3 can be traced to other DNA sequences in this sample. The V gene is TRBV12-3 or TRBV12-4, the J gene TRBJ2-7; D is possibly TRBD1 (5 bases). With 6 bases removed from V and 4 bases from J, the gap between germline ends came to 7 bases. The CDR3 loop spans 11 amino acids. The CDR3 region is CASSQGYEQYF. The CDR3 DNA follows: TGTGCCAGCAGCCAGGGATACGAGCAGTACTTC.

CDR3 amino acids: CASSPLASTDTQYF. For the CDR3, the DNA is TGTGCCAGCAGCCCACTAGCCAGTACAGATACGCAGTATTTT. The rearrangement uses TRBV7-2 and TRBJ2-3; D is perhaps TRBD2 (6 bases). CDR3 length: 14 amino acids. Trimming removed 5 bases from V and 3 bases from J, with 12 bases in between. CDR1 is SGHTA, CDR2 FQGNSA, per germline. The variable domain in full, completed from reference TRBV7-2 and TRBJ2-3, reads GAGVSQSPSNKVTEKGKDVELRCDPISGHTALYWYRQSLGQGLEFLIYFQGNSAPDKSGLPSDRFSAERTGGSVSTLTIQRTQQEDSAVYLCASSPLASTDTQYFGPGTRLTVL.

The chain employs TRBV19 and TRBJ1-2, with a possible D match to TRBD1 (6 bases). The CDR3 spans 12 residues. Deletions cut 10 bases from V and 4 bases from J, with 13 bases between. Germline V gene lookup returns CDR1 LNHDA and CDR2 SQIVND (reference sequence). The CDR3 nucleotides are TGTGCCACCCGACAGGTCCTCTATGGCTACACCTTC. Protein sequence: CATRQVLYGYTF. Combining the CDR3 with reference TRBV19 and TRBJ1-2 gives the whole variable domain DGGITQSPKYLFRKEGQNVTLSCEQNLNHDAMYWYRQDPGQGLRLIYYSQIVNDFQKGDIAEGYSVSREKKESFPLTVTSAQKNPTAFYLCATRQVLYGYTFGSGTRLTVV.

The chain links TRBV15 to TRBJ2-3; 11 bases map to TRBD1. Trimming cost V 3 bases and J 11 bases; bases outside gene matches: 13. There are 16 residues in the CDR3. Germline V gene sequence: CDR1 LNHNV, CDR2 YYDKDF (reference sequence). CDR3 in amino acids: CATSRDGQGASRLQYF. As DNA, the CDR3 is TGTGCCACCAGCAGGGATGGACAGGGGGCCTCTCGTTTGCAGTATTTT.